Presented here are 10 T cell receptor beta chains from one specimen sequenced in a study of long-term antiretroviral therapy in people with HIV (dated by TCRdb to between 2020 and 2023). The immunoSEQ hsTCRB v3.0 assay was used at survey level resolution to sequence the TRB variable region. In TCRdb, the immuneACCESS table is reduced to in-frame sequences with V and J assigned. These tables do not hold every clone; where another copy was compared, an unresolved V gene accounts for under half, and the others remain unexplained. Recorded for this sample are under 45,000 clones; roughly four fifths of them occurred a single time. 6.2% of the sample comes from the top ten. Material: unsorted PBMCs, obtained 1 year after starting antiretroviral therapy. These receptors were collected from a man between 18 and 29 years old with HIV.

V is TRBV5-6 and J is TRBJ1-5; D ambiguous. V lost 0 bases to trimming and J lost 6 bases, with 7 bases between them. The germline gives CDR1 SGHDT, CDR2 YYEEEE. The CDR3 is made up of 13 amino acids. CDR3 sequence (DNA): TGTGCCAGCAGCTTGGGGGGTAGTCAGCCCCAGCATTTT. Protein product: CASSLGGSQPQHF.

The chain links TRBV4-1 to TRBJ1-6; D not resolved. Germline loops: CDR1 MGHRA, CDR2 YSYEKL. The CDR3 spans 14 residues. With 0 bases removed from V and 7 bases from J, the gap between germline ends came to 7 bases. Written as DNA, the CDR3 is TGCGCCAGCAGCCAAGAAATTGGGAATTCACCCCTCCACTTT. Protein: CASSQEIGNSPLHF.

The chain carries TRBV7-8 and TRBJ1-1; the D is unclear. Trimming pared 4 bases from V and 4 bases from J, leaving 19 bases between. Germline CDR1 SGHVS, CDR2 FQNEAQ. This CDR3 has 16 amino acids. CDR3 loop: CASSSGSRKSLTEAFF. Here the CDR3 DNA reads TGTGCCAGCAGCTCTGGCAGCAGAAAGTCTCTCACTGAAGCTTTCTTT. Based on the CDR3 plus reference TRBV7-8 and TRBJ1-1, the full variable domain is GAGVSQSPRYKVAKRGQDVALRCDPISGHVSLFWYQQALGQGPEFLTYFQNEAQLDKSGLPSDRFFAERPEGSVSTLKIQRTQQEDSAVYLCASSSGSRKSLTEAFFGQGTRLTVV.

The chain couples TRBV12-5 to TRBJ2-1, with TRBD1 identical over 8 bases. Germline V gene sequence: CDR1 LGHNT, CDR2 FRNRAP. The CDR3 is made up of 14 amino acids. Losses at the gene ends were 5 bases for V and 6 bases for J; bases not matched to a gene: 6. CDR3 protein: CASGRETGANEQFF. CDR3 DNA: TGTGCTAGTGGTCGCGAGACAGGGGCCAATGAGCAGTTCTTC.

V and J are TRBV28 and TRBJ1-1, with TRBD1 matching over 9 bases. CDR1 and CDR2 (germline): MDHEN, SYDVKM. This CDR3 is 11 amino acids long. V dropped 6 bases and J dropped 12; count of bases not matched to a gene: 5. The chain's CDR3 is CASRWDRVTFF. The CDR3 DNA reads as TGTGCCAGCAGGTGGGACAGGGTAACTTTCTTT.

The CDR3 loop is CASEQVANYGYTF. The CDR3 region has the DNA TGTGCCAGCGAGCAGGTGGCTAACTATGGCTACACCTTC. The V and J genes are TRBV6-1 and TRBJ1-2, with unresolved D. From germline, CDR1 is MNHNS and CDR2 SASEGT. The length of the CDR3 is 13 residues. The V gene lost 8 bases and the J gene lost 0 bases, with 10 bases spanning the gap.

The chain employs TRBV27 and TRBJ2-1, with a tentative D call TRBD1 (6 bases). The CDR3 has 17 residues. V was clipped by 4 bases and J by 0 bases, with 16 bases between them. CDR1 MNHEY and CDR2 SMNVEV come from the germline V gene (reference sequence). The CDR3 DNA reads TGTGCCAGCAGTTCGGGGCAGGGGTTTAGCTCCTACAATGAGCAGTTCTTC. The encoded protein is CASSSGQGFSSYNEQFF.

The chain employs TRBV5-8 and TRBJ2-7; D gene uncertain. This CDR3 is built from 12 residues. CDR1 is SGHTS and CDR2 is YDEGEE in the germline V gene. Deletions cut 1 base from V and 4 bases from J, with 6 bases between. DNA for the CDR3: TGTGCCAGCAGCTTGTGGGATTACGAGCAGTACTTC. It translates to CASSLWDYEQYF.

This clone was picked up a small number of times. The CDR3 sequence is CASSSPGTGQPQHF. As DNA, the CDR3 is TGTGCCAGCAGCTCTCCGGGGACCGGCCAGCCCCAGCATTTT. The chain carries TRBV7-9 and TRBJ1-5; weak D call: TRBD1 (5 bases). Germline V gene data show CDR1 as SEHNR and CDR2 as FQNEAQ (reference sequence). V lost 4 bases and J lost 7, with 14 bases in between. The CDR3 consists of 14 residues.

V and J are TRBV10-3 and TRBJ1-2; tentatively, D is TRBD1 (6 bases). The CDR3 has 17 amino acids. Germline V CDR1 and CDR2: ENHRY, SYGVKD. Trimming removed 5 bases from V and 3 bases from J, with 22 bases in between. The CDR3 spells CAISLLGGLGGDYGYTF. CDR3 nucleotides: TGTGCCATCAGTCTCCTAGGAGGCCTAGGGGGTGACTATGGCTACACCTTC.